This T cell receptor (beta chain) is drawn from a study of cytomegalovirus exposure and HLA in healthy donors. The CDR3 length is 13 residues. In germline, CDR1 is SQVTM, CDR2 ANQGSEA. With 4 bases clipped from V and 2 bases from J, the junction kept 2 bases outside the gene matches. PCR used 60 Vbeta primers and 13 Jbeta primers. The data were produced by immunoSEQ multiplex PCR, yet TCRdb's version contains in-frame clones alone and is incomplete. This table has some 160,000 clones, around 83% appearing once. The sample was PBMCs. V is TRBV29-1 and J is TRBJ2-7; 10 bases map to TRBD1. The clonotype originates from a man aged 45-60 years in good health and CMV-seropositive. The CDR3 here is CSVGQGATYEQYF. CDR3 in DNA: TGCAGCGTTGGACAGGGGGCTACCTACGAGCAGTACTTC.